The 15 T cell receptor beta chains given below trace back to one sample, sequenced in a study of cytomegalovirus exposure and HLA in healthy donors. Profiling relied on immunoSEQ multiplex PCR, and the TCRdb table lists in-frame clones only, not all of them. In the table there are fewer than 150,000 clones, around 88% of which are singletons. Sequenced sample: PBMCs. These receptor sequences come from a woman in her late teens or twenties in good health and CMV-seropositive.

The V call is TRBV19, the J call TRBJ1-1; no clear D. This CDR3 has 13 residues. CDR1 is LNHDA and CDR2 is SQIVND in the germline V gene (reference sequence). V gave up 3 bases and J gave up 1 base, with 6 bases separating them. This CDR3 is CASSIGPNTEAFF. The CDR3 nucleotides are TGTGCCAGTAGTATTGGCCCGAACACTGAAGCTTTCTTT. Based on the CDR3 plus reference TRBV19 and TRBJ1-1, the full variable domain is DGGITQSPKYLFRKEGQNVTLSCEQNLNHDAMYWYRQDPGQGLRLIYYSQIVNDFQKGDIAEGYSVSREKKESFPLTVTSAQKNPTAFYLCASSIGPNTEAFFGQGTRLTVV.

This clone was seen only once. The chain links TRBV11-2 to TRBJ2-3; 8 bases align to TRBD2. CDR1 and CDR2 from the germline V gene are SGHAT and FQNNGV. CDR3 length equals 17 residues. Losses at the gene ends were 6 bases for V and 4 bases for J; bases not matched to a gene: 15. The CDR3 DNA follows: TGTGCCAGCAGATCTGGGCGCGGGGGCGGGAGGTCAGATACGCAGTATTTT. Translated: CASRSGRGGGRSDTQYF.

The chain employs TRBV9 and TRBJ2-7, with TRBD1 matching 8 bases. The V gene end was trimmed by 0 bases and the J gene end by 3 bases; junction bases not matched to a gene: 8. The CDR3 runs to 16 residues. Germline-derived CDR1 and CDR2 are SGDLS and YYNGEE. This CDR3 is CASSVAPGGAYYEQYF. CDR3 in DNA: TGTGCCAGCAGCGTAGCTCCAGGGGGCGCTTACTACGAGCAGTACTTC.

V usage is TRBV2 and J usage is TRBJ2-6, with 7 bases matching TRBD1. Germline CDR1 is SNHLY and CDR2 is FYNNEI. This CDR3 comprises 16 residues. In nucleotides, the CDR3 is TGTGCTTTAGTCCGGGACAGATTATCTGGGGCCAACGTCCTGACTTTC. As protein: CALVRDRLSGANVLTF.

The rearrangement links TRBV5-4 to TRBJ1-2, with D unresolved. V was trimmed by 1 base and J by 0 bases, leaving 10 bases between them. Germline V gives CDR1 SGHNT, CDR2 YYREEE (reference sequence). This CDR3 is 15 amino acids long. The CDR3 coding sequence is TGTGCCAGCAGCTTGATTGCTAGGACTAACTATGGCTACACCTTC. This codes for CASSLIARTNYGYTF.

This clone was observed once. The DNA of the CDR3 is TGTGCCAGCAGTGAGGCAGGGTATAGGGGCTCCTACGAGCAGTACTTC. Translated: CASSEAGYRGSYEQYF. The V and J genes are TRBV2 and TRBJ2-7; D is possibly TRBD1 (5 bases). V was trimmed by 3 bases and J by 0 bases, leaving 15 bases between them. The CDR3 contains 16 residues. The germline V gene encodes CDR1 SNHLY and CDR2 FYNNEI.

The chain uses TRBV28 and TRBJ2-7, with D possibly TRBD1 on 5 matching bases. The V end lost 8 bases, the J end lost 5 bases, and 13 bases lay between the germline ends. Germline-derived CDR1 and CDR2 are MDHEN and SYDVKM. The length of the CDR3 is 12 residues. The CDR3 DNA follows: TGTGCCAGCGGGGCAGGGCGACACGAGCAGTACTTC. As protein: CASGAGRHEQYF.

The V call is TRBV9, the J call TRBJ2-1, with 10 nucleotides matching TRBD1. The V segment lost 4 bases and the J segment 1 base; nucleotides outside the gene matches: 8. Germline-derived CDR1 and CDR2 are SGDLS and YYNGEE. The CDR3 has 17 amino acids. The DNA of the CDR3 is TGTGCCAGCAGCCCTCGGACAGGGGGTAGTTCCTACAATGAGCAGTTCTTC. Translated: CASSPRTGGSSYNEQFF.

The genes are TRBV25-1 and TRBJ1-5, with 10 bases aligning to TRBD1. CDR1 is MGHDK, CDR2 SYGVNS, per germline. The CDR3 has 16 amino acids. The V and J ends lost 5 bases and 6 bases, in that order; junction bases with no gene match: 10. Here the CDR3 reads CASSRPGQGISQPQHF. CDR3 DNA sequence: TGTGCCAGCAGTCGTCCGGGACAGGGGATTTCTCAGCCCCAGCATTTT.

In DNA, the CDR3 is TGTGCCAGCGACAGGGGCTTTGGAAACACCATATATTTT. This sequence encodes CASDRGFGNTIYF. The J gene is TRBJ1-3, the V gene TRBV9; 8 bases are a match to TRBD1. Germline values: CDR1 SGDLS, CDR2 YYNGEE. The trim removed 7 bases at V and 3 bases at J, leaving 3 bases unmatched. CDR3 size: 13 residues.

Regarding this clone: One junction end disagrees with the germline gene, perhaps due to a read error. The V and J genes are TRBV7-7 and TRBJ2-7; 9 bases line up with TRBD2. CDR1 is SSHAT and CDR2 is FNYEAQ in the germline V gene (reference sequence). CDR3 length: 14 amino acids. The CDR3 loop reads CASSLAGVGYEQYF. The CDR3 bases are TGTGCTAGCAGCTTAGCGGGAGTAGGCTACGAGCAGTACTTC.

This chain uses TRBV28 with TRBJ2-1; D remains ambiguous. Trimming shortened V by 6 bases and J by 6 bases, and 12 bases separated the two germline ends. CDR1 is MDHEN, CDR2 SYDVKM, per germline. This CDR3 spans 13 amino acids. CDR3 residues: CASRRYSSNEQFF. DNA for the CDR3: TGTGCCAGCAGACGGTACAGCAGCAATGAGCAGTTCTTC.

The chain has TRBV19 and TRBJ2-5; TRBD2 aligns across 7 bases. CDR3 length: 13 amino acids. The trim removed 3 bases at V and 3 bases at J, leaving 1 base unmatched. Germline V lookup: CDR1 LNHDA, CDR2 SQIVND (reference sequence). CDR3 region: CASSMAGEETQYF. DNA for the CDR3: TGTGCCAGTAGTATGGCGGGGGAAGAGACCCAGTACTTC.

The V and J genes are TRBV5-1 and TRBJ1-4; 8 bases fit TRBD1. CDR1 SGHRS and CDR2 YFSETQ come from the germline V gene. V shed 1 base, J shed 7 bases, and the junction held 3 bases outside the gene matches. The CDR3 loop spans 14 amino acids. The CDR3 loop is CASSLQGAFEKLFF. CDR3 DNA: TGCGCCAGCAGCTTGCAGGGGGCGTTTGAAAAACTGTTTTTT.

The CDR3 nucleotides read TGTGCCAGCAGCTCCTGGACTAGCGCAGATACGCAGTATTTT. Its translation is CASSSWTSADTQYF. The chain links TRBV5-4 to TRBJ2-3; 9 nucleotides agree with TRBD2. Trimming cost V 3 bases and J 4 bases; bases outside gene matches: 3. The CDR3 is 14 residues long. The V gene's germline CDR1 is SGHNT and CDR2 YYREEE (reference sequence).